The sequence of this T cell receptor (beta chain) was determined in a study of technical replicates of blood from several donors (dated by TCRdb to about 2017). V and J lose 6 bases and 15 bases, and a span of 15 bases separates them. From cysteine to phenylalanine, the CDR3 is 11 amino acids long. Left in the record is the CDR3 DNA by itself, 33 bases read in frame from the first base. The germline V gene encodes CDR1 MNHNY and CDR2 SVGAGI (reference sequence). Library preparation was by the immunoSEQ multiplex PCR assay. TCRdb took this table from immuneACCESS and kept in-frame rearrangements with V and J called. Such tables lack part of the clones; where checked against another copy, unresolved V genes explain under half of the gap, and the rest is unexplained. The sample yields around 86,000 clones; about 96% were counted once. Jointly, the top ten make up around 0.2% of the sample. Comment on this clone: This receptor's antigen is unknown. Per-base quality was not reported, and no clone a single base away is much larger than it.

The clonotype was recovered from a human donor in good health. This chain is built from TRBV6-6 and TRBJ2-4; the D gene is perhaps TRBD1, on 5 matching bases. Material for sequencing was T cells isolated from PBMCs. The nucleotide sequence reads TGTGCCAGCAGCCCCAGGGCCGTCCCGTACTTC. This encodes CASSPRAVPYF.